This T cell receptor (beta chain) was documented in a study of long-term antiretroviral therapy in people with HIV. Study-wide context: A decade or so separates the oldest specimens from the later 2015 immediate-ART recommendation.

Researchers ran immunoSEQ v3.0 at survey level. Per-sample TRB depth target: about 35,000-55,000 T-cell genomes. The protocol was immunoSEQ multiplex PCR, while the TCRdb copy is restricted to in-frame clones and leaves out a portion. The sample lists around 30,000 clones; approximately 93% were seen once. Findings and limits, study-wide: The study lacked data on ART adherence, viral resistance or therapy changes. Repertoires looked antigen-experienced, with only a slight naive shift after ART.

To note about this clone: Its specificity is unknown.

The source is a woman aged 40-49 years with HIV. The input for sequencing was unsorted PBMCs, taken approximately 6.3 years after starting antiretroviral therapy.

CDR3 bases: TGTGCCTGGACCGGCGGGCCGTCCACCTATTTT. This encodes CAWTGGPSTYF. The chain couples TRBV30 to TRBJ1-3; D not certain. CDR3 length equals 11 residues. Germline CDR1 is GTSNPN and CDR2 is SVGIG (reference sequence). Trimming took off 4 bases at V and 16 bases at J, with 17 bases between the two ends.